The clone carrying this T cell receptor (beta chain) showed up many times. Antigen unknown. CDR1 is SGHNT and CDR2 is YENEEA in the germline V gene. The V and J ends lost 2 bases and 7 bases, in that order; junction bases with no gene match: 4. The CDR3 is 15 residues long. TCRdb reanalysed the RACE reads using MiXCR and keeps one entry per CDR3 protein. The data contain about 140,000 distinct CDR3 sequences, about 11% of them singletons. Time point denoted: patch test 2, 6 weeks after DPC sensitization. Stated treatment: therapeutic diphenylcyclopropenone sensitization with weekly scalp DPC. Blood was drawn before each patch test was applied. This specimen belongs to a study of human T cells and chemical hapten exposure. Study in general: Mainly, slight library volume differences in the pool made TCR yields vary.

Study-level findings and limits: TCRs at a frequency above 1 in 1000 stayed unchanged with DPC sensitization.

This sample comprised whole blood, obtained in connection with sensitization to the hapten diphenylcyclopropenone (DPC). The chain carries TRBV11-3 and TRBJ2-1, with 11 bases identical to TRBD2. The origin of this receptor is a woman aged 50 to 60 with alopecia areata. Some clones in this sample may be carry-over from other donors' samples. The CDR3 DNA is TGTGCCAGCAGCTTACTAGCGGGAGGAAGGAATGAGCAGTTCTTC. It encodes CASSLLAGGRNEQFF.